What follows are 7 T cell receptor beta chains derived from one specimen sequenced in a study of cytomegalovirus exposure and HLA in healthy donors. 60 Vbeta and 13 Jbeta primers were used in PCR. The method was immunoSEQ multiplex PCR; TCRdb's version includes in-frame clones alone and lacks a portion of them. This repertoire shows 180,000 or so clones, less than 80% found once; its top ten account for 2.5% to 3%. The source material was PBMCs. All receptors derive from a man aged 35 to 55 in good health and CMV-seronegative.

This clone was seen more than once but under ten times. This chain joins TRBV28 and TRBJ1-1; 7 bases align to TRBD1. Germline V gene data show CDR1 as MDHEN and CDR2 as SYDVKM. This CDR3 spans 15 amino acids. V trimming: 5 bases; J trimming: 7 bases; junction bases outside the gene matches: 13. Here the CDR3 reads CASSLKQQGKDEAFF. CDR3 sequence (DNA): TGTGCCAGCAGTCTCAAACAACAGGGGAAAGATGAAGCTTTCTTT.

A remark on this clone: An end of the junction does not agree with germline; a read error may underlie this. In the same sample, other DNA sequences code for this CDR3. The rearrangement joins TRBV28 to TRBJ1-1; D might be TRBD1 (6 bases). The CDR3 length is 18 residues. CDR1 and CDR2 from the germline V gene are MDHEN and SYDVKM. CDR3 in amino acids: CASSPPRGDLLRNTEAFF. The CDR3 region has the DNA TGTGCCAGCAGTCCCCCCAGGGGAGACCTACTACGGAACACTGAAGCTTTTTTT.

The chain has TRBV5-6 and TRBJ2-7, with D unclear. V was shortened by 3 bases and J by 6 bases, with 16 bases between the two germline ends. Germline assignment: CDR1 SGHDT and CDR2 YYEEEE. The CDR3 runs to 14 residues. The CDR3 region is CASSWAMVGGEQYF. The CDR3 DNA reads TGTGCCAGCAGCTGGGCGATGGTGGGTGGCGAGCAGTACTTC.

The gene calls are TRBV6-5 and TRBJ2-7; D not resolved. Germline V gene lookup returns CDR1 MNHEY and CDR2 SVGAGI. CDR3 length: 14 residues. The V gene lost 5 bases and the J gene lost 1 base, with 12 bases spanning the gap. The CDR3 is CASSRSDTSYEQYF. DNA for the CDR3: TGTGCCAGCAGTCGCTCTGACACGTCCTACGAGCAGTACTTC.

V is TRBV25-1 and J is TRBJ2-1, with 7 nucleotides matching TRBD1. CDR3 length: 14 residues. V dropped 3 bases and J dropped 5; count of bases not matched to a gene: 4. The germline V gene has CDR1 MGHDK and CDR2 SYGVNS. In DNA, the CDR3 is TGTGCCAGCAGTGAGATGGGACAGAACAATGAGCAGTTCTTC. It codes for CASSEMGQNNEQFF.

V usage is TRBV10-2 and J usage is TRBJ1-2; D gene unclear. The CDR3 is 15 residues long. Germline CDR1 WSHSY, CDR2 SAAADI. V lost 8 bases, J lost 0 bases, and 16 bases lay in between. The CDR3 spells CASRGSINSNYGYTF. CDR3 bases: TGCGCCAGCCGCGGGTCAATCAATTCTAACTATGGCTACACCTTC.

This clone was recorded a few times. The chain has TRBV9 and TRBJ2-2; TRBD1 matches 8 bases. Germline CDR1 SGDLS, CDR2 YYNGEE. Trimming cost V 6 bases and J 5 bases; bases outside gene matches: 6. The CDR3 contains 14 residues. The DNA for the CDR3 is TGTGCCAGCAACACAGGGGGGTTGACCGGGGAGCTGTTTTTT. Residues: CASNTGGLTGELFF.